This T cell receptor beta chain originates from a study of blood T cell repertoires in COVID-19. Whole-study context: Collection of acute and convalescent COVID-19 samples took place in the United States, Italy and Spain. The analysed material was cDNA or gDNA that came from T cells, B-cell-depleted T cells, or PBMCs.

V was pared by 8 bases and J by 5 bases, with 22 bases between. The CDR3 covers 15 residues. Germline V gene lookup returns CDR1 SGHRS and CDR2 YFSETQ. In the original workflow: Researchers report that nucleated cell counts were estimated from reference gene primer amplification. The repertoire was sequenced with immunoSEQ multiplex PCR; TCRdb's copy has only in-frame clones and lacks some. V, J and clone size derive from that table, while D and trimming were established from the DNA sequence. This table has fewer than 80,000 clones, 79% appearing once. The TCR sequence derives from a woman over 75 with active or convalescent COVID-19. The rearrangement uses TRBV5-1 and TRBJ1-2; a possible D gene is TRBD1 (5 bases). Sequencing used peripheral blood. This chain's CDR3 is CASQTGPHGAYGYTF. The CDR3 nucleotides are TGCGCCAGTCAAACCGGACCACATGGGGCGTATGGCTACACCTTC. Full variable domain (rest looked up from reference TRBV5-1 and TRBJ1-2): KAGVTQTPRYLIKTRGQQVTLSCSPISGHRSVSWYQQTPGQGLQFLFEYFSETQRNKGNFPGRFSGRQFSNSRSEMNVSTLELGDSALYLCASQTGPHGAYGYTFGSGTRLTVV.